These 16 T cell receptor beta chains came from one sample sequenced in a study of blood T cells in healthy people across ages. Primers used in a second PCR of about 7 to 11 cycles were a sample-barcoded 5' primer and a J-beta primer mix. TCRdb independently ran MiXCR on the 5' RACE reads; one entry per CDR3 protein. This sample has fewer than 750,000 distinct CDR3 sequences, with over 40% found just once. Sequences were obtained from blood. These receptors all stem from a woman of 80 years or more in good health.

CDR3 amino acids: CASSPGTVKETQYF. DNA of the CDR3: TGCGCCAGCAGCCCCGGGACAGTTAAAGAGACCCAGTACTTC. The rearrangement links TRBV4-1 to TRBJ2-5; 7 bases match TRBD1. V lost 4 bases to trimming and J lost 3 bases; unmatched junction nucleotides: 5. The CDR3 runs to 14 residues. Germline V CDR1 and CDR2: MGHRA, YSYEKL.

This clonotype was counted ten times or more. The J gene is TRBJ2-5, the V gene TRBV2; no definite D call. The CDR3 has 14 residues. Deletions cut 4 bases from V and 0 bases from J, with 9 bases between. Germline V gene lookup returns CDR1 SNHLY and CDR2 FYNNEI. CDR3 in DNA: TGTGCCAGCAGTGCCCGACCGTACCAAGAGACCCAGTACTTC. This encodes CASSARPYQETQYF.

This clonotype was recorded at least ten times. As DNA, the CDR3 is TGTGCCACCAGTAGGACTAGGGGTCAGCCCCAGCATTTT. It encodes CATSRTRGQPQHF. The chain couples TRBV24-1 to TRBJ1-5; D is possibly TRBD1 (5 bases). With 6 bases removed from V and 6 bases from J, the gap between germline ends came to 11 bases. The germline V gene encodes CDR1 KGHDR and CDR2 SFDVKD. CDR3 length: 13 amino acids.

The V call is TRBV29-1, the J call TRBJ1-1; maybe TRBD1 (5 bases). The CDR3 is 14 residues long. The germline CDR1 and CDR2 sequences are SQVTM and ANQGSEA. V lost 4 bases and J 0 bases, leaving 12 bases between the germline ends. The CDR3 reads CSVAKGFLNTEAFF. The DNA for the CDR3 is TGCAGCGTTGCGAAGGGGTTTTTGAACACTGAAGCTTTCTTT.

This clonotype was found many times. V and J are TRBV12-3 or TRBV12-4 and TRBJ2-4, with a possible D match to TRBD2 (6 bases). The CDR3 length is 12 residues. The V gene lost 5 bases and the J gene lost 13 bases, with 15 bases spanning the gap. CDR3 coding DNA: TGTGCCAGCAGTCAAATGGGGGGTGAGCAGTACTTC. Its translation: CASSQMGGEQYF.

The V call is TRBV5-1, the J call TRBJ2-7; 8 bases line up with TRBD2. V was clipped by 0 bases and J by 1 base; unmatched bases: 3. CDR3 length: 15 amino acids. Germline CDR1 reads SGHRS; CDR2 reads YFSETQ. DNA of the CDR3: TGCGCCAGCAGCTTGGGACTAGCGTTTTCCTACGAGCAGTACTTC. Its protein is CASSLGLAFSYEQYF.

This clonotype has just a few counts. The rearrangement uses TRBV15 and TRBJ1-1; D is uncertain. CDR3 size: 14 residues. The ends were cut back, 1 base at V and 2 bases at J, with 8 bases in the middle. Germline CDR1 LNHNV, CDR2 YYDKDF (reference sequence). CDR3 sequence reads: CATSRVMGNTEAFF. The CDR3 DNA is TGTGCCACCAGCAGAGTCATGGGCAACACTGAAGCTTTCTTT.

The chain carries TRBV27 and TRBJ2-1; weak D call: TRBD1 (6 bases). This CDR3 has 13 amino acids. CDR1 is MNHEY and CDR2 is SMNVEV in the germline V gene (reference sequence). V shed 5 bases and J shed 9 bases, with 14 bases lying between them. The CDR3 DNA follows: TGTGCCAGCAGTGAACAGGGTACGGTTGAGCAGTTCTTC. Translation: CASSEQGTVEQFF.

The gene calls are TRBV3-1 and TRBJ2-1, with 12 positions matching TRBD2. The germline V gene has CDR1 LGHDT and CDR2 YNNKEL (reference sequence). Trimming cost V 4 bases and J 9 bases; bases outside gene matches: 10. The CDR3 loop spans 16 amino acids. The CDR3 sequence is CASSRPSSGRAIEQFF. CDR3 nucleotide sequence: TGTGCCAGCAGCCGCCCTTCTAGCGGGAGGGCCATTGAGCAGTTCTTC.

This clonotype was counted a few times. This chain joins TRBV12-3 or TRBV12-4 and TRBJ1-5; 8 bases line up with TRBD1. With V trimmed by 3 bases and J by 1 base, 8 bases remained unmatched. The CDR3 has 17 residues. This chain's CDR3 is CASSFLTGAVSNQPQHF. The CDR3 DNA is TGTGCCAGCAGTTTTTTGACAGGGGCGGTCAGCAATCAGCCCCAGCATTTT.

The chain uses TRBV30 and TRBJ2-5; 10 bases are shared with TRBD1. The ends lost 2 bases at V and 5 bases at J; junction bases unmatched: 14. There are 17 residues in the CDR3. Germline V gene sequence: CDR1 GTSNPN, CDR2 SVGIG (reference sequence). CDR3 protein: CAWSIRPGQGIRETQYF. The DNA of the CDR3 is TGTGCCTGGAGTATAAGGCCGGGACAGGGGATTAGGGAGACCCAGTACTTC.

This sequence joins TRBV20-1 and TRBJ2-5; D is ambiguous. Germline CDR1 and CDR2: DFQATT and SNEGSKA (reference sequence). CDR3 length: 12 amino acids. V dropped 2 bases and J dropped 11 bases, with 15 bases sitting between them. CDR3 DNA: TGCAGTGCTAGACCTTCCTACAATGAGCAGTACTTC. Residues: CSARPSYNEQYF.

The V call is TRBV4-2, the J call TRBJ2-3; 10 nucleotides agree with TRBD1. With 0 bases clipped from V and 4 bases from J, the junction kept 7 bases outside the gene matches. Germline CDR1 LGHNA, CDR2 YNFKEQ. The CDR3 runs to 17 residues. Here the CDR3 DNA reads TGTGCCAGCAGCCAAGAAAGTAGGGGACAGGGGTCAGATACGCAGTATTTT. Amino acids: CASSQESRGQGSDTQYF.

This clonotype was detected a few times. The chain has TRBV5-1 and TRBJ1-2; 7 bases are a match to TRBD1. CDR1 SGHRS and CDR2 YFSETQ come from the germline V gene. The CDR3 is made up of 14 amino acids. After removal of 2 bases from V and 6 bases from J, the junction contained 7 bases not matched to a gene. The CDR3 sequence: CASSFRGTANGYTF. CDR3 DNA: TGCGCCAGCAGCTTTAGGGGGACAGCGAATGGCTACACCTTC.

This clonotype was counted at least ten times. The chain employs TRBV28 and TRBJ2-6; D call uncertain. V was shortened by 8 bases and J by 0 bases, with 11 bases between the two germline ends. CDR3 length equals 15 residues. CDR1 is MDHEN, CDR2 SYDVKM, per germline. As DNA, the CDR3 is TGTGCCAGCTTTACACTCCGCTCTGGGGCCAACGTCCTGACTTTC. It specifies CASFTLRSGANVLTF.

The rearrangement uses TRBV7-2 and TRBJ1-2; D gene unclear. The germline V and J ends were trimmed by 4 bases and 5 bases, with 14 bases remaining between them. CDR3 length equals 14 residues. The germline V gene has CDR1 SGHTA and CDR2 FQGNSA. The CDR3 here is CASSSAVGEYGYTF. The CDR3 region has the DNA TGTGCCAGCAGCTCGGCAGTCGGAGAGTATGGCTACACCTTC. Variable domain in full (rest from reference TRBV7-2 and TRBJ1-2): GAGVSQSPSNKVTEKGKDVELRCDPISGHTALYWYRQSLGQGLEFLIYFQGNSAPDKSGLPSDRFSAERTGGSVSTLTIQRTQQEDSAVYLCASSSAVGEYGYTFGSGTRLTVV.